The 14 T cell receptor beta chains given below trace back to one sample, sequenced in a study of shared clonotypes between healthy human individuals. TCRdb's copy holds only in-frame clones and misses some; the assay was immunoSEQ multiplex PCR. Among 1 million to 1.3 million clones listed, 70% to 80% were seen once. The sequencing input was memory CD4+ T cells from PBMCs. Subset denoted: CD45RA-negative fraction. The source of these receptors is a man aged 18 to 35 in good health. Some clones in this sample may be carry-over from other donors' samples.

The table lists this clone with a few counts. V and J are TRBV5-4 and TRBJ2-3, with 12 bases aligning to TRBD2. Germline-derived CDR1 and CDR2 are SGHNT and YYREEE (reference sequence). V was pared by 5 bases and J by 2 bases, with 6 bases of the junction left unmatched. The CDR3 consists of 16 residues. CDR3 loop: CASRPGLAGPTDTQYF. The CDR3 nucleotides read TGTGCCAGCAGACCTGGACTAGCGGGACCCACAGATACGCAGTATTTT.

The V call is TRBV27, the J call TRBJ1-2; D gene unclear. V was shortened by 6 bases and J by 5 bases, with 10 bases between the two germline ends. Per the germline V gene, CDR1 is MNHEY and CDR2 is SMNVEV (reference sequence). The CDR3 contains 12 residues. The CDR3 coding sequence is TGTGCCAGCAGAGGCAGTATTTATGGCTACACCTTC. Its protein is CASRGSIYGYTF.

The chain is built from TRBV7-7 and TRBJ1-5; D is undetermined. V gave up 6 bases and J gave up 2 bases, with 11 bases separating them. This CDR3 has 14 amino acids. Germline lookup yields CDR1 SSHAT and CDR2 FNYEAQ (reference sequence). CDR3 DNA: TGTGCCAGCAGGATTTTTTTGGGCAATCAGCCCCAGCATTTT. Encoded protein: CASRIFLGNQPQHF.

The chain has TRBV15 and TRBJ2-5; TRBD2 matches at 10 bases. V lost 1 base to trimming and J lost 2 bases; unmatched junction nucleotides: 7. The CDR3 length is 17 residues. The germline gives CDR1 LNHNV, CDR2 YYDKDF (reference sequence). The DNA of the CDR3 is TGTGCCACCAGCAGAGGGGGCCTAGCGGGAGTTCAAGAGACCCAGTACTTC. Its translation is CATSRGGLAGVQETQYF.

CDR3 protein: CASSRDYPTDTQYF. The CDR3 nucleotides are TGTGCCAGCAGCCGGGACTACCCCACAGATACGCAGTATTTT. This rearrangement joins TRBV6-4 to TRBJ2-3, with 7 bases lining up with TRBD2. The germline V gene has CDR1 MRHNA and CDR2 SNTAGT. The J segment lost 2 bases and the V segment lost 6 bases, leaving 5 bases of the junction unmatched. The CDR3 is 14 residues long.

This clone appeared a single time. The chain links TRBV11-2 to TRBJ1-4; D remains ambiguous. This CDR3 spans 13 amino acids. Germline V gives CDR1 SGHAT, CDR2 FQNNGV. V was shortened by 10 bases and J by 0 bases, with 9 bases between the two germline ends. In nucleotides, the CDR3 is TGTGCCACCACCCCGTCAACTAATGAAAAACTGTTTTTT. Translating it yields CATTPSTNEKLFF.

The chain joins TRBV27 to TRBJ1-1; TRBD1 agrees at 9 bases. The ends lost 6 bases at V and 11 bases at J; junction bases unmatched: 10. The length of the CDR3 is 13 residues. Germline V gene data show CDR1 as MNHEY and CDR2 as SMNVEV (reference sequence). The CDR3 here is CASRGDRVSVAFF. The DNA of the CDR3 is TGTGCCAGCAGGGGGGACAGGGTTAGTGTCGCTTTCTTT.

The chain joins TRBV19 to TRBJ2-2, with TRBD1 identical over 9 bases. The CDR3 spans 16 residues. Per germline, CDR1 LNHDA and CDR2 SQIVND (reference sequence). Germline trimming cut 5 bases from V and 4 bases from J; bases unmatched to any gene: 8. CDR3 DNA sequence: TGTGCCAGTAGTTCCTGGACAGGGGCCCCCACCGGGGAGCTGTTTTTT. Its translation is CASSSWTGAPTGELFF.

As regards this clone: Other DNA sequences from this sample encode an identical CDR3 as well. The rearrangement links TRBV5-1 to TRBJ1-3; D is uncertain. V lost 0 bases to trimming and J lost 0 bases, with 7 bases between them. The CDR3 totals 15 residues. Germline CDR1 and CDR2: SGHRS and YFSETQ. The CDR3 reads CASSLDGSSGNTIYF. DNA for the CDR3: TGCGCCAGCAGCTTGGATGGGAGCTCTGGAAACACCATATATTTT.

V usage is TRBV6-1 and J usage is TRBJ2-7; D not certain. The CDR3 runs 13 residues. CDR1 and CDR2 (germline): MNHNS, SASEGT. V was cut by 4 bases and J by 0 bases, with 7 bases left in between. The chain's CDR3 is CASSGSRSYEQYF. The CDR3 nucleotides are TGTGCCAGCAGTGGGTCCCGCTCCTACGAGCAGTACTTC.

The chain has TRBV5-4 and TRBJ2-5, with D perhaps assigned TRBD1 or TRBD2 (5 bases each). Germline V lookup: CDR1 SGHNT, CDR2 YYREEE (reference sequence). Trimming took 2 bases from V and 5 from J, leaving 16 bases between them. The CDR3 is 15 residues long. CDR3 DNA: TGTGCCAGCAGCTTCCAGGGCTCAGGCGGGGAGACCCAGTACTTC. Its translation is CASSFQGSGGETQYF.

The rearrangement uses TRBV2 and TRBJ2-7; TRBD2 matches 8 bases. Trimming at V came to 4 bases and at J to 3 bases, leaving 11 bases not matched to a gene. Germline CDR1 SNHLY, CDR2 FYNNEI. The CDR3 runs to 16 residues. The CDR3: CASSVLPGGGDYEQYF. The CDR3, as DNA: TGTGCCAGCAGTGTACTACCGGGAGGGGGGGACTACGAGCAGTACTTC.

This clone turned up a few times. The rearrangement links TRBV27 to TRBJ2-7; tentatively, D is TRBD2 (6 bases). Germline-derived CDR1 and CDR2 are MNHEY and SMNVEV (reference sequence). The CDR3 consists of 16 residues. The germline V and J ends were trimmed by 5 bases and 0 bases, with 17 bases remaining between them. In nucleotides, the CDR3 is TGTGCCAGCAGTCGTAGCGGCCGCGGTAACTCCTACGAGCAGTACTTC. Protein: CASSRSGRGNSYEQYF.

The chain has TRBV5-5 and TRBJ1-1; D remains ambiguous. The length of the CDR3 is 12 residues. Germline V gene data show CDR1 as SGHKS and CDR2 as YYEKEE (reference sequence). Between the trimmed V and J ends, which lost 5 bases and 3 bases, there was a span of 8 bases. The CDR3 region is CASSAFDTEAFF. DNA for the CDR3: TGTGCCAGCAGTGCGTTCGACACTGAAGCTTTCTTT.